This TCR beta chain originates from a study of T cell responses to AZD1222 COVID-19 vaccine. Combined were second doses at about 4 or about 12 weeks. Trimming removed 7 bases at V and 0 bases at J, with 7 bases between. The CDR3 is made up of 11 amino acids. Per germline, CDR1 DFQATT and CDR2 SNEGSKA (reference sequence). Clones were read by immunoSEQ multiplex PCR, and TCRdb kept only the in-frame ones, dropping some. The top ten hold around 10% of the sample, which has about 180,000 clones, approximately 86% seen once. Material: peripheral blood, obtained 28 days after the second AZD1222 dose. The V gene is TRBV20-1, the J gene TRBJ2-7; D is ambiguous. This TCR was recovered from an adult who received the AZD1222 COVID-19 vaccine. CDR3 nucleotide sequence: TGCAGTGGTGCGGACTCCTACGAGCAGTACTTC. It codes for CSGADSYEQYF.